The clone carrying this TCR beta chain appeared a single time. No antigen is known for it. CDR1 is SGHAT, CDR2 FQNNGV, per germline. V was trimmed by 0 bases and J by 0 bases, leaving 11 bases between them. CDR3 length: 16 residues. The Oncomine TCR Beta short-read assay was applied to DNA of cultured CD4+ T cells. A single record per CDR3 protein comes from TCRdb applying MiXCR to the PCR reads. Of about 14,000 distinct CDR3 sequences detected, more than 20% appear once; the ten largest clones hold roughly a sixth. The record originates from a study of vaccination and CD4 T cells after COVID-19. Study information: Samples were taken after vaccination, a median of approximately 72 days after dose two, with a range of 14 to 241. Each of the control cultures got a CEFX pool, an HIV-1 Nef pool, or no peptide. Overall study findings and caveats: Sampling was limited to relatively few convalescent patients, with no early post-infection timepoints studied.

Treatment meaning: approximately 11-day PBMC culture with coronavirus spike peptide pools or control peptides (ViraFEST assay). The TCR originated in a human donor who had recovered from COVID-19. The sequencing used CD4+ T cells from blood, cultured in vitro, collected after SARS-CoV-2 vaccination. The rearrangement links TRBV11-2 to TRBJ1-1; D is unresolved. This chain's CDR3 is CASSLDGGSLNTEAFF. In DNA form, the CDR3 reads TGTGCCAGCAGCTTAGATGGCGGTTCTCTGAACACTGAAGCTTTCTTT.